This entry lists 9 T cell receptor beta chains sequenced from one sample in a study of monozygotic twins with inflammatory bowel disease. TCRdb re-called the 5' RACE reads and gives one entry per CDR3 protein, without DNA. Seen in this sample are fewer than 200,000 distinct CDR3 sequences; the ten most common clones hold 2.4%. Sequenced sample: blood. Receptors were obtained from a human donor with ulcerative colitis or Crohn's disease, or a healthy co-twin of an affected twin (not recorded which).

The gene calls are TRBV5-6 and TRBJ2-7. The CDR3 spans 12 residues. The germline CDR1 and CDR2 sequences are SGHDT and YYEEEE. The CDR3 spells CASSYNLYEQYF.

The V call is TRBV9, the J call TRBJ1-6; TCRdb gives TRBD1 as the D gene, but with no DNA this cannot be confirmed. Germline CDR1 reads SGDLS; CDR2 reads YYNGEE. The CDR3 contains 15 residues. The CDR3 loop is CASSAGGARNSPLHF. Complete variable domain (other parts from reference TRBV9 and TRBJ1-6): DSGVTQTPKHLITATGQRVTLRCSPRSGDLSVYWYQQSLDQGLQFLIQYYNGEERAKGNILERFSAQQFPDLHSELNLSSLELGDSALYFCASSAGGARNSPLHFGNGTRLTVT.

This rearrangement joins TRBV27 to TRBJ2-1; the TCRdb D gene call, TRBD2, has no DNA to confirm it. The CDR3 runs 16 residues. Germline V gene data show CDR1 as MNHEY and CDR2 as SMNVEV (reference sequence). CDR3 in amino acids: CASSPGTSGSSNEQFF.

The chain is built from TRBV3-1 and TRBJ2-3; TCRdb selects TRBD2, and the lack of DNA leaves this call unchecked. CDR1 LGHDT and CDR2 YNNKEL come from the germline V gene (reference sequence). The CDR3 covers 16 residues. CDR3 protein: CASSPRGSGSTDTQYF.

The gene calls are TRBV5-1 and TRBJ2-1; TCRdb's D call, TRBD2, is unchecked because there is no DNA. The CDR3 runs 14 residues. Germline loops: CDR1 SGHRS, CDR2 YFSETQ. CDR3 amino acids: CASNQGPAYNEQFF.

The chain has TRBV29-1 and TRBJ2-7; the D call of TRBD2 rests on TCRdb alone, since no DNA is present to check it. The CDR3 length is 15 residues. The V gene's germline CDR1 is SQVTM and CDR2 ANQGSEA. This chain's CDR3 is CSVEDEAAGFYEQYF.

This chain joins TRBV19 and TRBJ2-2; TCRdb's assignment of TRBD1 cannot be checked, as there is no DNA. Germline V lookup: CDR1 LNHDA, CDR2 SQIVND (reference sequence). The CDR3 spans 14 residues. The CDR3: CASSITGGNGELFF.

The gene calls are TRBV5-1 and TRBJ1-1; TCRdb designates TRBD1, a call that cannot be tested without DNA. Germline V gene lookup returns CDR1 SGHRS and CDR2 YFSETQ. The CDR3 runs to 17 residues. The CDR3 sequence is CASSPLPGQSPNTEAFF.

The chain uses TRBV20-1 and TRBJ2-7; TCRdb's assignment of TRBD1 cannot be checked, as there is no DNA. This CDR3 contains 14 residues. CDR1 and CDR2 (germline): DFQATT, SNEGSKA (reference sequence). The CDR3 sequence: CSASLPRQGGEQYF.